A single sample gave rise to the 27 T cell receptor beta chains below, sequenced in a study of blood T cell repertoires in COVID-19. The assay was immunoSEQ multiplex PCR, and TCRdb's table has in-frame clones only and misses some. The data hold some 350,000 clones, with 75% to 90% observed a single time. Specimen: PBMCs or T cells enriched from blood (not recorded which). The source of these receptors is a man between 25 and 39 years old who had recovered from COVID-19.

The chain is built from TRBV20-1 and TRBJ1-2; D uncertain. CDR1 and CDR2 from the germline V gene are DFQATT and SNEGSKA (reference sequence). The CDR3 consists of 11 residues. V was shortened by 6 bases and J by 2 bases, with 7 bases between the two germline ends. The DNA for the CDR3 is TGCAGTGCGAACATAAACTATGGCTACACCTTC. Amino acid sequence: CSANINYGYTF.

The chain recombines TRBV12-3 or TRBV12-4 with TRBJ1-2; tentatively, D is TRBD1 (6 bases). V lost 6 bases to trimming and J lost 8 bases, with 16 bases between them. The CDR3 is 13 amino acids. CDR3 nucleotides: TGTGCCAGCAGAGATACAGGGCCGTGGGGCTACACCTTC. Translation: CASRDTGPWGYTF.

CDR3 coding DNA: TGTGCCTCCTCCCAGGGGGCTGGGGCTATCACAGATACGCAGTATTTT. Residues: CASSQGAGAITDTQYF. The rearrangement links TRBV11-3 to TRBJ2-3; 8 bases are shared with TRBD1. The CDR3 covers 16 residues. Looked up from germline, CDR1 is SGHNT and CDR2 is YENEEA. V dropped 11 bases and J dropped 2; count of bases not matched to a gene: 15. Using reference TRBV11-3 and TRBJ2-3 for the parts outside the CDR3, the full variable domain is EAGVVQSPRYKIIEKKQPVAFWCNPISGHNTLYWYLQNLGQGPELLIRYENEEAVDDSQLPKDRFSAERLKGVDSTLKIQPAELGDSAVYLCASSQGAGAITDTQYFGPGTRLTVL.

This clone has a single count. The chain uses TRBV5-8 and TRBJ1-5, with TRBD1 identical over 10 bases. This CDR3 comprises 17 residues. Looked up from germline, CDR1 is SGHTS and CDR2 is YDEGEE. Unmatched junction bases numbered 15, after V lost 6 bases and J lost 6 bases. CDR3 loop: CASTFSGTGVQGQPQHF. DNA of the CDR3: TGTGCCAGCACCTTTAGCGGGACAGGGGTACAAGGTCAGCCCCAGCATTTT.

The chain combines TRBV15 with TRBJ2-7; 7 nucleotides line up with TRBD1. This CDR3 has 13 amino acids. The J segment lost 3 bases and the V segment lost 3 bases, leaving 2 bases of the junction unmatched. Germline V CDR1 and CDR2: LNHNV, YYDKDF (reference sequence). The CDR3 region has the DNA TGTGCCACCAGCAGGGGACAGAACTACGAGCAGTACTTC. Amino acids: CATSRGQNYEQYF.

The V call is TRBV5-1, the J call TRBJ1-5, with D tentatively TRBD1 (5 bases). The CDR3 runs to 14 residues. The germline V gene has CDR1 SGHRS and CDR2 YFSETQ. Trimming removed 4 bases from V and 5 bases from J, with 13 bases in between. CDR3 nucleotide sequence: TGCGCCAGCAGCCCGGGGGAGGGGCATCAGCCCCAGCATTTT. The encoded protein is CASSPGEGHQPQHF.

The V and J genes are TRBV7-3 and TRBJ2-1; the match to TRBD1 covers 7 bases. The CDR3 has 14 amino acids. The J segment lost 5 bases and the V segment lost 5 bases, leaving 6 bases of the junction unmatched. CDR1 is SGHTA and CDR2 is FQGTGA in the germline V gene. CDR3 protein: CASSTTGKNNEQFF. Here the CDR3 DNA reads TGTGCCAGCAGCACGACAGGGAAGAACAATGAGCAGTTCTTC.

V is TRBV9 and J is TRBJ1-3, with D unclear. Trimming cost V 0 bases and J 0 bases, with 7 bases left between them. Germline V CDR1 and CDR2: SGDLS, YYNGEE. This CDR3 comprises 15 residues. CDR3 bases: TGTGCCAGCAGCGTAGGTTCCGTCTCTGGAAACACCATATATTTT. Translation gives CASSVGSVSGNTIYF.

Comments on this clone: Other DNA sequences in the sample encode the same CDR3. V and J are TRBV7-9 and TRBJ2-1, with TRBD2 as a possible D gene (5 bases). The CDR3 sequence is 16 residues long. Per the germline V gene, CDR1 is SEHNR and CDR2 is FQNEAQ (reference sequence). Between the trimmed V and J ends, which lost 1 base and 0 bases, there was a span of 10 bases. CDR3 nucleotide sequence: TGTGCCAGCAGCTTAGGGACGGGGTTCTCCTACAATGAGCAGTTCTTC. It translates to CASSLGTGFSYNEQFF.

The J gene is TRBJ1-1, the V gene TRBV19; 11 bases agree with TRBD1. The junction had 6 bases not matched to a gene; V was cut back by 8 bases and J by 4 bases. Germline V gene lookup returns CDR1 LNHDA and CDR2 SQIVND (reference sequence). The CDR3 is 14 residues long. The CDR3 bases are TGTGCCAGTGGGGACAGGGGGGATGGCACTGAAGCTTTCTTT. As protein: CASGDRGDGTEAFF. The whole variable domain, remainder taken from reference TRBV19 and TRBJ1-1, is DGGITQSPKYLFRKEGQNVTLSCEQNLNHDAMYWYRQDPGQGLRLIYYSQIVNDFQKGDIAEGYSVSREKKESFPLTVTSAQKNPTAFYLCASGDRGDGTEAFFGQGTRLTVV.

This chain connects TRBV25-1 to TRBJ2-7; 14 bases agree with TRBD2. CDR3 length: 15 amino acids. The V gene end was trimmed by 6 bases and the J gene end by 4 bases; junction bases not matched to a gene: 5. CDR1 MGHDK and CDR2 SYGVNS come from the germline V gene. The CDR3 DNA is TGTGCCAGCAGCCTTGGGACTAGCGGGGGTTACGAGCAGTACTTC. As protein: CASSLGTSGGYEQYF.

The CDR3 DNA follows: TGTGCCAGCAGCTTGGACAGGCACAATGAGCAGTTCTTC. Residues: CASSLDRHNEQFF. This rearrangement joins TRBV5-5 to TRBJ2-1; D is possibly TRBD1 (5 bases). The CDR3 loop spans 13 amino acids. Germline V gene sequence: CDR1 SGHKS, CDR2 YYEKEE (reference sequence). Trimming took off 0 bases at V and 5 bases at J, with 6 bases between the two ends.

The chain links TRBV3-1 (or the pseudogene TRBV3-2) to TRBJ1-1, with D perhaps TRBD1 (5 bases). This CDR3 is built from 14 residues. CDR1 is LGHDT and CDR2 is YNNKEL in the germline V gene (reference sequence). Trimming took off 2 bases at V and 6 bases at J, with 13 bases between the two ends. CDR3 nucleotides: TGTGCCAGCAGCCAACACCTGTCAGGGTCTGAAGCTTTCTTT. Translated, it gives CASSQHLSGSEAFF.

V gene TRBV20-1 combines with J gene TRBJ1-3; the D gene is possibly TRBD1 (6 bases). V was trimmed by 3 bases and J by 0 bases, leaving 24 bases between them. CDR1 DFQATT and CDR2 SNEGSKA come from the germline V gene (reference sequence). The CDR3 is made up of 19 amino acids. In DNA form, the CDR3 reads TGCAGTGCTAGTTTCGGATACAGGGAGGGCAGGGGCTCTGGAAACACCATATATTTT. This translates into CSASFGYREGRGSGNTIYF.

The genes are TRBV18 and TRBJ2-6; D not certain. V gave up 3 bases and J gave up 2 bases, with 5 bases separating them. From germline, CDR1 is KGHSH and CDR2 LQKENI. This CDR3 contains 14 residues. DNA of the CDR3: TGTGCCAGCTCACCCTCTGCTGGGGCCAACGTCCTGACTTTC. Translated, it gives CASSPSAGANVLTF.

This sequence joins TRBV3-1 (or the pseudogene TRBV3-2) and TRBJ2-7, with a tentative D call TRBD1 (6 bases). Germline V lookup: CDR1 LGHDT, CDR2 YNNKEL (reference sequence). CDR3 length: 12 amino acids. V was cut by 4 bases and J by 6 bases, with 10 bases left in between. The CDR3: CASSPPGVEQYF. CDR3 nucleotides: TGTGCCAGCAGCCCCCCAGGGGTCGAGCAGTACTTC.

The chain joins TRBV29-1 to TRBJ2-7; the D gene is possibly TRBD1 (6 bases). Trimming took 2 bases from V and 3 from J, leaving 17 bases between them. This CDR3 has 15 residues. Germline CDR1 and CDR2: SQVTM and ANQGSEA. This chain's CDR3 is CSVEYSAGQLYEQYF. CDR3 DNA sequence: TGCAGCGTTGAATATAGTGCCGGACAGCTCTACGAGCAGTACTTC.

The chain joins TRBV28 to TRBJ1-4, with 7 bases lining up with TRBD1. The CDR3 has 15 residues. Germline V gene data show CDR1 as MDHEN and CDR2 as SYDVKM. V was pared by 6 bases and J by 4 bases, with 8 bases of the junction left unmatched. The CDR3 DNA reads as TGTGCCAGCAGCCCGGGTGGACAGGATAATGAAAAACTGTTTTTT. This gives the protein CASSPGGQDNEKLFF.

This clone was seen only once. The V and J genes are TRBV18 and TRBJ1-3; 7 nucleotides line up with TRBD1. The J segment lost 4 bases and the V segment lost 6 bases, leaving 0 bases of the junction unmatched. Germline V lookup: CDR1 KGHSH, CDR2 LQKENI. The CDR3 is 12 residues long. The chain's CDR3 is CASSGQGNTIYF. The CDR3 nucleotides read TGTGCCAGCTCGGGACAGGGAAACACCATATATTTT.

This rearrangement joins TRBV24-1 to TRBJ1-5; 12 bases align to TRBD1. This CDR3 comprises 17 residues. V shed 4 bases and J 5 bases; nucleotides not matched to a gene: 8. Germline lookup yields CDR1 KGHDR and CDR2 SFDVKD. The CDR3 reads CATSDGTGGWLYQPQHF. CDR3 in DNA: TGTGCCACCAGTGACGGGACAGGGGGCTGGCTCTATCAGCCCCAGCATTTT.

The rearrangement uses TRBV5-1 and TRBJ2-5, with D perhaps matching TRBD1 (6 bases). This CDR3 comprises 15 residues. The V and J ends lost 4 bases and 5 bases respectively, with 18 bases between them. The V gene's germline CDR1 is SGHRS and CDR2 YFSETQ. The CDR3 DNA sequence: TGCGCCAGCAGCCGGTCCGAAGGGGGTTGGGAGACCCAGTACTTC. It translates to CASSRSEGGWETQYF. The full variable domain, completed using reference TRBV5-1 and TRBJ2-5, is KAGVTQTPRYLIKTRGQQVTLSCSPISGHRSVSWYQQTPGQGLQFLFEYFSETQRNKGNFPGRFSGRQFSNSRSEMNVSTLELGDSALYLCASSRSEGGWETQYFGPGTRLLVL.

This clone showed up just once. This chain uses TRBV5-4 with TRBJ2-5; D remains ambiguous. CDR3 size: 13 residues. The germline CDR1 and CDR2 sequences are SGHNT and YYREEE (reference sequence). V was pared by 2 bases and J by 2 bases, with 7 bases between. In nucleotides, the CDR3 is TGTGCCAGCAGCTTTGGGCTGCAAGAGACCCAGTACTTC. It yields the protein CASSFGLQETQYF.

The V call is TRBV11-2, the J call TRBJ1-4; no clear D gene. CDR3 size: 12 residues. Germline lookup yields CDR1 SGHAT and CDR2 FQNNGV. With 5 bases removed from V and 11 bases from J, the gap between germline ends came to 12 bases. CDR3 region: CASSPETPKLFF. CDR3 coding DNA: TGTGCCAGCAGCCCAGAGACACCGAAACTGTTTTTT.

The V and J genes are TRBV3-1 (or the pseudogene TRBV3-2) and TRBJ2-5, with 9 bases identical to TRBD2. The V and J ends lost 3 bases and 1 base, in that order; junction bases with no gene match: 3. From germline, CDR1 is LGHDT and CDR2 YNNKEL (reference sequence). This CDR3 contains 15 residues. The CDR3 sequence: CASSHLSGGQETQYF. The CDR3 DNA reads TGTGCCAGCAGCCATCTTAGCGGGGGCCAAGAGACCCAGTACTTC.

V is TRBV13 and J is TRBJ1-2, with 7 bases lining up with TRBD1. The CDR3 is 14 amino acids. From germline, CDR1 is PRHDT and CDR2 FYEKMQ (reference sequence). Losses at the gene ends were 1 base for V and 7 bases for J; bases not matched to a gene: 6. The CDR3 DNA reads TGTGCCAGCAGCTTAGACCGGAGGGGGCTTGGCTACACCTTC. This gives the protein CASSLDRRGLGYTF.

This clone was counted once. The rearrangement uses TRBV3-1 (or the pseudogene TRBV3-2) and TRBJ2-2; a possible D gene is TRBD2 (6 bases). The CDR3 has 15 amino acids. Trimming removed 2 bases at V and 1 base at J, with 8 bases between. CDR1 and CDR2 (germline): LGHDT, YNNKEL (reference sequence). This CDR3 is CASSQSGVNTGELFF. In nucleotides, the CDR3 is TGTGCCAGCAGCCAATCGGGGGTGAACACCGGGGAGCTGTTTTTT.

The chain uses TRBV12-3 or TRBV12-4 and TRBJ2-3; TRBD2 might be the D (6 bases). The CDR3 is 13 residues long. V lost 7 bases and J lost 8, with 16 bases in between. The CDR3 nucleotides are TGTGCCAGCACTAGTGGGGTCGGGGGTACGCAGTATTTT. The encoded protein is CASTSGVGGTQYF.